The clone carrying this T cell receptor (beta chain) was recorded a few times. Antigen unknown. By way of CD45RO/CCR7/CD25/CD127/CD95/CD27, the CD4+ regulatory, stem cell-like memory, central memory and naive cells were sorted. Reverse transcribing all isolated RNA meant expressed TCRB transcripts were sequenced. TCRdb's copy holds only in-frame clones and misses some; the assay was immunoSEQ multiplex PCR. The table lists roughly 340,000 clones, roughly 12% of them singletons. Trimming left V 4 bases short and J 2 bases short, with 11 bases between. Germline CDR1 reads LGHNA; CDR2 reads YNFKEQ. This CDR3 is built from 14 residues. These data come from a study of beta chain features in type 1 diabetes. Broader study findings: Shorter TCRB CDR3s, moderately but significantly so, were found in Type 1 diabetes patients in all four CD4+ subsets. The VDJ junctions of type 1 diabetes patients carried fewer insertions and more deletions.

This chain uses TRBV4-2 with TRBJ1-1; D uncertain. The sequence derives from a woman under 30 with type 1 diabetes. The sequenced sample was naive CD4+ T cells from blood. The CDR3 sequence: CASSRSEGNTEAFF. CDR3 nucleotide sequence: TGTGCCAGCAGCCGCAGCGAGGGCAACACTGAAGCTTTCTTT.